Presented here are 5 T cell receptor beta chains from one specimen sequenced in a study of radiation and T cells in renal cell carcinoma. Stated time point: baseline pretreatment blood. The treatment denotes: 15 Gy SBRT to primary tumor, nephrectomy 4 weeks later. Assay used: immunoSEQ multiplex PCR; TCRdb lists only in-frame clones, some missing. In the table there are roughly 150,000 clones, 88% of which are singletons. The material was blood, obtained from a patient whose treatment included radiotherapy and nephrectomy. The receptors were gathered from a woman aged 65 to 85 with renal cell carcinoma.

This chain uses TRBV27 with TRBJ2-7, with a weak D call TRBD1 (6 bases). The CDR3 has 14 residues. Trimming shortened V by 8 bases and J by 5 bases, and 19 bases separated the two germline ends. Germline CDR1 is MNHEY and CDR2 is SMNVEV (reference sequence). The CDR3 reads CASWSRGPRNEQYF. Here the CDR3 DNA reads TGTGCCAGCTGGTCCAGGGGCCCTCGGAACGAGCAGTACTTC.

Only one count was recorded for this clone. The limits of the CDR3 on the DNA are not certain, so only TCRdb's listed CDR3 is given. V is TRBV6-5 and J is TRBJ2-3; the tabulated D call, TRBD2, remains unverified against the DNA. The CDR3 is 12 amino acids long, termini counted. CDR1 is MNHEY and CDR2 is SVGAGI in the germline V gene. CDR3 amino acids: CASNVGGGSLYF.

The CDR3 sequence is CASSTGQGLNTEAFF. In DNA, the CDR3 is TGTGCCAGTAGTACTGGACAGGGCCTGAACACTGAAGCTTTCTTT. The chain carries TRBV19 and TRBJ1-1; the match to TRBD1 covers 8 bases. V shed 4 bases, J shed 0 bases, and the junction held 4 bases outside the gene matches. The V gene's germline CDR1 is LNHDA and CDR2 SQIVND (reference sequence). The CDR3 is 15 amino acids.

The rearrangement uses TRBV7-8 and TRBJ2-7; D is unclear. V gave up 3 bases and J gave up 1 base, with 7 bases separating them. The CDR3 spans 13 residues. Germline V CDR1 and CDR2: SGHVS, FQNEAQ. The CDR3 is CASSFPSSYEQYF. The CDR3 DNA sequence: TGTGCCAGCAGCTTTCCCTCATCCTACGAGCAGTACTTC.

The chain employs TRBV7-9 and TRBJ2-1; D may match TRBD1 or TRBD2 (5 bases each). This CDR3 is 16 amino acids long. Trimming removed 1 base at V and 0 bases at J, with 10 bases between. CDR1 and CDR2 (germline): SEHNR, FQNEAQ (reference sequence). The CDR3 protein is CASSLVWGSSYNEQFF. CDR3 coding DNA: TGTGCCAGCAGCTTAGTTTGGGGGAGCTCCTACAATGAGCAGTTCTTC.